The clone carrying this T cell receptor (beta chain) showed up just a few times. The antigen is unknown. The purity of all sorted populations exceeded 95%. The data were taken from a study of beta chain features in type 1 diabetes. Points from the study as a whole: Naive, central memory and regulatory TCRB repertoires appeared more similar among patients than healthy donors.

The entirety of the isolated RNA underwent reverse transcription, so expressed TCRB transcripts were sequenced. Profiled with immunoSEQ multiplex PCR; TCRdb holds only in-frame clones, not every one. The sample yields 350,000 or so clones, roughly a fifth seen once. This TCR was recovered from a young woman in good health. The sample consisted of naive CD4+ T cells from blood.

The CDR3 protein is CASSKGAGNTGELFF. The CDR3 DNA reads as TGCGCCAGCAGCAAAGGGGCAGGGAACACCGGGGAGCTGTTTTTT. The V and J genes are TRBV4-3 and TRBJ2-2; weak D call: TRBD1 (5 bases). Germline values: CDR1 LGHNA, CDR2 YSLEER. Deletions cut 5 bases from V and 1 base from J, with 11 bases between. CDR3 size: 15 residues.